Below, one T cell receptor (beta chain) is given with its context. This clone turned up a few times. What this receptor recognizes is not known. Base qualities are not at hand, and no much larger clone is one base apart. The library was prepared using the immunoSEQ multiplex PCR assay. For the multiplex PCR, a mixture combining 60 forward primers for TCR Vbeta segments and 13 reverse primers for TCR Jbeta segments was used. The CDR3 region of rearranged TCR beta genes was amplified from genomic DNA by a multiplex PCR assay. On the Illumina HiSeq System, the amplified TCR beta libraries were sequenced as 87-base-pair reads. The paper's processing steps were these. In a later analysis, about 80 million unique TCR beta chains were counted across the approximately 640 repertoires, and around 11 million of these chains were shared by at least two donors. A nearest-neighbor algorithm error-corrected the raw reads and collapsed the reads into unique sequences, merging closely related sequences to remove PCR and sequencing errors. Alignment of CDR3 sequences to IMGT reference sequences was used to assign V, D and J gene segments. For a sequence to be retained, a match of at least six nucleotides was required to both a V gene segment and a J gene segment. A rearrangement was called productive if the CDR3 had no stop codons and remained in frame with V and J, and every other rearrangement was called non-productive. CDR3 was defined by IMGT convention, running from the second conserved V-encoded cysteine to the conserved J-encoded phenylalanine. In an earlier analysis of more than 550 of the donors, sequences lacking an unambiguous match to a single V gene segment were excluded. An earlier analysis of about 590 of the donors classified V segments as functional when productive rearrangements were above 56.7% and as segregating when the standard deviation between donors was above 5%. To diagnose cytomegalovirus status from the catalog of TCR beta chain sequences, a statistical classification framework was built. In a later analysis, V and J genes were assigned by comparing TCR nucleotide sequences against IMGT/GENE-DB human TR gene sequences. In a later analysis, CDR3 sequences and most-parsimonious VDJ recombination scenarios were assigned using the TCRdist pipeline. In a later analysis, each TCR beta chain was defined by its CDR3 amino acid sequence together with its V-gene family, and reads lacking a unique V-gene family were excluded. A later analysis removed several hundred highly shared, low-generation-probability nucleotide sequences to deal with suspected cross-contamination and a sequencing artifact. A later analysis calculated a clonal expansion index for each public chain from normalized within-repertoire ranks of inferred template counts. Generation probabilities in a later analysis came from a VDJ recombination model fitted to out-of-frame rearrangements, and those results were checked against IGoR. In a later analysis, TCR-TCR, TCR-HLA and TCR-CMV co-occurrence was scored with hypergeometric tests, and a repertoire-size bias correction was applied to TCR pairs. To estimate false discovery rates, a later analysis permuted the HLA or CMV assignments 20 times. In a later analysis, co-occurring TCRs were grouped using DBSCAN, with TCRdist sequence similarity added in when clustering inside HLA-allele-positive subsets. Repertoires with fewer than 30,000 or more than 120,000 public chains, plus five repertoires with anomalous nucleotide sharing, were excluded from co-occurrence clustering. Here the immuneACCESS table is served through TCRdb, limited to in-frame sequences with V and J called. Missing clones are a known gap in these copies; in checked studies unresolved V genes cover under half, and the rest lacks a known reason. V, J and clone size were drawn from that table, and D and trimming were deduced from the DNA. Recorded for this sample are fewer than 250,000 clones; about 80% of them occurred a single time. The ten largest clonotypes hold approximately 1.8% of the sample.

The source of the sample is a study of cytomegalovirus exposure and HLA in healthy donors (dated by TCRdb to 2017 to 2019). Notes on the research overall: In an earlier analysis of under 600 of the donors, 276 Gb of sequence data and 100 million or so unique TCR beta sequences from about 190 million T cells were reported. Four to six DR-DQ haplotypes were handled as single units for association and clustering, since linkage in the cohort was strong. A later genetic analysis took genome-wide SNP genotypes for 398 of the 666 donors and used that subset as a discovery cohort. HLA typing included class I and class II loci at four-digit resolution. A later analysis re-analyzed previously published TCR beta repertoires from 550 to 700 donors and added high-resolution HLA genotyping to study TCR occurrence patterns. Around 320 gigabases of sequencing data and approximately 85 million unique TCR sequences were included in an early release covering around 600 HLA-typed donors. The study was designed to test whether signatures of past pathogen exposure could be identified by cataloging public T cell receptors. Rather than using new phenotypic data, the later analysis identified candidate immune exposures from TCR beta sequences and from how often those sequences occurred across donors. The T cell repertoires of 670 or so subjects were profiled by immunosequencing and related to cytomegalovirus serostatus. The genetic ancestry cluster associated with self-reported Caucasian donors included about four fifths of the approximately 430 genotyped donors. Across 398 genotyped donors of the cohort, an average of roughly 250,000 unique TCR beta nucleotide sequences per donor were sequenced, and 15% to 20% of those sequences were non-productive. Along with the approximately 620-subject first cohort, a separate validation cohort of over a hundred different subjects was used. In an earlier analysis of more than 550 of the donors, high-throughput TCR beta sequencing was used to judge whether each TCR beta V gene segment behaved as functional or pseudogenic. Donor age, sex, ethnicity and CMV serostatus were collected together with the repertoire data. All discovery cohort repertoires had been generated on a single sequencing platform. Typing coverage varied by locus: 629-630 donors for A, B, C, DRB1 and DQB1; roughly 510 for DQA1; nearly 610 for DPA1; approximately 450 for DPB1. The study combined high-throughput TCR immunosequencing, statistical association of individual TCRs with disease status, and machine learning to predict cytomegalovirus infection status.

The study at large found these results: A later genetic analysis associated a missense DCLRE1C variant with V-gene and J-gene trimming of TCR beta chains, and an independent cohort replicated the association. In this cohort, only TCR beta chains were sequenced, and detectable features were limited by the absence of alpha or paired-chain data. A further reported finding was that TCR beta sequences accurately predicted the HLA-A and HLA-B alleles for most subjects in the first cohort. In a later analysis, HLA-associated TCR beta chains showed more clonal expansion and lower generation probabilities than non-associated chains that were equally common. A later analysis reported that several top co-occurrence clusters appeared linked to parvovirus B19, influenza, CMV and Epstein-Barr virus. The study gave a list of under 200 TCR beta chains associated with cytomegalovirus. A cluster of highly shared sequence variants was judged likely to be a technical artifact of the sequencing pipeline. The classifier was reported to diagnose cytomegalovirus status with high specificity and sensitivity in both the original cohort and the validation cohort. A later analysis associated around 16,000 TCR beta sequences with specific HLA alleles at a false discovery rate of 0.05. Because counts were too low, roughly 16 rarely observed V segments, including chromosome 9 orphons, were left out of the earlier analysis of some 600 of the donors. HLA typing was unavailable for some donors at each locus, so association tests used only the typed subset. The authors suggested that the approach could potentially be extended to other disease states and immunological phenotypes. Most TCR sequences were observed very rarely across donors, whereas some public TCRs were present in many individuals. Because the 87-base-pair reads could not distinguish some IMGT-functional V segments, including TRBV6-2 and TRBV6-3, those segments were excluded. When HLA alleles, especially DR and DQ, strongly co-occurred, TCR associations were difficult to assign to individual alleles. CMV serostatus was the only immune exposure information available for the cohort. In an earlier analysis of some 500 of the donors, most TCR beta V segments were observed in productive rearrangements about 90% or about 30% of the time, broadly matching IMGT annotations. Roughly uniform sequencing depth across donors was assumed in presence/absence analyses, although this assumption may not hold. In a later analysis, the rate of TCR association differed among HLA loci, with DRB1 alleles having the most associated TCRs and HLA-C alleles having the fewest. According to a later genetic analysis, donors in an Asian-associated ancestry cluster had fewer N-insertions in productive TCRs than the approximately 700-donor mean. Correlated functional status among segregating V segments might be attributable to linkage disequilibrium, but an unknown experimental factor could not be ruled out. In vitro tests confirmed that a few of the cytomegalovirus-associated TCR beta chains recognize cytomegalovirus antigens. A later analysis found that most CMV-associated TCR beta chains appeared HLA-restricted, with HLA associations seemingly driven largely by CMV exposure.

The cohort consisted of 600 to 700 healthy bone marrow donors. All cohort members were sampled while nominally healthy, although unrecorded immune exposures were likely present. The donor was CMV seronegative and was included in the group of under 450 seronegative cohort members. Each donor provided a peripheral blood sample, and peripheral blood mononuclear cells were used for TCR beta sequencing. The Qiagen DNeasy Blood Extraction Kit was used to extract genomic DNA from the blood cell samples. Including cysteine and phenylalanine, the CDR3 has 15 amino acids. Kept here is only the CDR3 DNA, which spans 45 bases and is read in frame from base 1. At the junction V is shortened by 0 bases and J by 1 base, with 10 bases in between. Sequences SGHRS (CDR1) and YFSETQ (CDR2) are obtained from the germline V gene.

The sequence derives from a male donor in good health and CMV-seronegative. The rearrangement combines TRBV5-1 with TRBJ2-5; tentative D gene TRBD2, with 6 bases matching. The sequencing sample was made of PBMCs. The CDR3 region has the sequence CASSLGGALQETQYF. DNA sequence: TGCGCCAGCAGCTTGGGCGGGGCCCTCCAAGAGACCCAGTACTTC.